Listed here are 7 T cell receptor beta chains from one sample, sequenced in a study of blood T cell repertoires in COVID-19. Assay used: immunoSEQ multiplex PCR; TCRdb lists only in-frame clones, some missing. There are about 33,000 clones in the sample; nearly 90% occur only once, and around 2% lies in the top ten. The sample taken for sequencing was peripheral blood. The receptors were gathered from a human donor in a cohort sampled during active COVID-19.

The chain employs TRBV6-5 and TRBJ1-2; D is possibly TRBD1 (6 bases). The V gene lost 7 bases and the J gene lost 3 bases, with 12 bases spanning the gap. CDR1 and CDR2 from the germline V gene are MNHEY and SVGAGI. The CDR3 is 13 residues long. CDR3 loop: CASIRGPHYGYTF. Written as DNA, the CDR3 is TGTGCCAGCATCAGGGGCCCGCACTATGGCTACACCTTC.

This clone showed up just once. The chain employs TRBV10-1 and TRBJ2-3; possibly TRBD2 for D (5 bases). Germline CDR1 WNHNN, CDR2 SYGVQD (reference sequence). The CDR3 has 15 residues. With 3 bases removed from V and 4 bases from J, the gap between germline ends came to 14 bases. The CDR3, as DNA: TGCGCCAGCAGTGACCCTAGCATCCTGTCAGATACGCAGTATTTT. This encodes CASSDPSILSDTQYF.

This chain links TRBV5-1 with TRBJ2-5; possibly TRBD2 for D (6 bases). This CDR3 contains 13 residues. Germline CDR1 SGHRS, CDR2 YFSETQ. Trimming took off 6 bases at V and 0 bases at J, with 9 bases between the two ends. CDR3 nucleotide sequence: TGCGCCAGCACGCGGGAATACCAAGAGACCCAGTACTTC. Protein product: CASTREYQETQYF.

V gene TRBV7-9 combines with J gene TRBJ1-1; TRBD1 is a possible D gene (5 bases). V gave up 1 base and J gave up 4 bases, with 13 bases separating them. This CDR3 contains 15 residues. CDR1 is SEHNR and CDR2 is FQNEAQ in the germline V gene (reference sequence). The CDR3 coding sequence is TGTGCCAGCAGCTTAGTATCCGGCAGGGCCACTGAAGCTTTCTTT. It specifies CASSLVSGRATEAFF.

The chain employs TRBV7-3 and TRBJ2-3, with 8 positions matching TRBD2. This CDR3 has 16 amino acids. From germline, CDR1 is SGHTA and CDR2 FQGTGA. Trimming took 1 base from V and 2 from J; bases not matched to a gene: 5. The CDR3 DNA is TGTGCCAGCAGCTTAAGGACGGGGGGGATCACAGATACGCAGTATTTT. Residues: CASSLRTGGITDTQYF.

The rearrangement links TRBV12-5 to TRBJ2-5, with 12 positions matching TRBD1. The CDR3 extends over 16 amino acids. V shed 2 bases, J shed 8 bases, and the junction held 9 bases outside the gene matches. From germline, CDR1 is LGHNT and CDR2 FRNRAP. This chain's CDR3 is CASGLPPGQGAGTQYF. The CDR3 DNA sequence: TGTGCTAGTGGTTTGCCTCCGGGACAGGGGGCTGGAACCCAGTACTTC.

With respect to this clone: Germline and junction disagree at one end, which may indicate a read error. The V gene is TRBV7-7, the J gene TRBJ1-6; D may be TRBD1 (6 bases). Germline V gene lookup returns CDR1 SSHAT and CDR2 FNYEAQ (reference sequence). There are 16 residues in the CDR3. This chain's CDR3 is CASSLEDSLPISPLHF. The CDR3 DNA reads as TGTGCTAGCAGCTTAGAGGACAGCCTTCCAATTTCACCCCTCCACTTT.